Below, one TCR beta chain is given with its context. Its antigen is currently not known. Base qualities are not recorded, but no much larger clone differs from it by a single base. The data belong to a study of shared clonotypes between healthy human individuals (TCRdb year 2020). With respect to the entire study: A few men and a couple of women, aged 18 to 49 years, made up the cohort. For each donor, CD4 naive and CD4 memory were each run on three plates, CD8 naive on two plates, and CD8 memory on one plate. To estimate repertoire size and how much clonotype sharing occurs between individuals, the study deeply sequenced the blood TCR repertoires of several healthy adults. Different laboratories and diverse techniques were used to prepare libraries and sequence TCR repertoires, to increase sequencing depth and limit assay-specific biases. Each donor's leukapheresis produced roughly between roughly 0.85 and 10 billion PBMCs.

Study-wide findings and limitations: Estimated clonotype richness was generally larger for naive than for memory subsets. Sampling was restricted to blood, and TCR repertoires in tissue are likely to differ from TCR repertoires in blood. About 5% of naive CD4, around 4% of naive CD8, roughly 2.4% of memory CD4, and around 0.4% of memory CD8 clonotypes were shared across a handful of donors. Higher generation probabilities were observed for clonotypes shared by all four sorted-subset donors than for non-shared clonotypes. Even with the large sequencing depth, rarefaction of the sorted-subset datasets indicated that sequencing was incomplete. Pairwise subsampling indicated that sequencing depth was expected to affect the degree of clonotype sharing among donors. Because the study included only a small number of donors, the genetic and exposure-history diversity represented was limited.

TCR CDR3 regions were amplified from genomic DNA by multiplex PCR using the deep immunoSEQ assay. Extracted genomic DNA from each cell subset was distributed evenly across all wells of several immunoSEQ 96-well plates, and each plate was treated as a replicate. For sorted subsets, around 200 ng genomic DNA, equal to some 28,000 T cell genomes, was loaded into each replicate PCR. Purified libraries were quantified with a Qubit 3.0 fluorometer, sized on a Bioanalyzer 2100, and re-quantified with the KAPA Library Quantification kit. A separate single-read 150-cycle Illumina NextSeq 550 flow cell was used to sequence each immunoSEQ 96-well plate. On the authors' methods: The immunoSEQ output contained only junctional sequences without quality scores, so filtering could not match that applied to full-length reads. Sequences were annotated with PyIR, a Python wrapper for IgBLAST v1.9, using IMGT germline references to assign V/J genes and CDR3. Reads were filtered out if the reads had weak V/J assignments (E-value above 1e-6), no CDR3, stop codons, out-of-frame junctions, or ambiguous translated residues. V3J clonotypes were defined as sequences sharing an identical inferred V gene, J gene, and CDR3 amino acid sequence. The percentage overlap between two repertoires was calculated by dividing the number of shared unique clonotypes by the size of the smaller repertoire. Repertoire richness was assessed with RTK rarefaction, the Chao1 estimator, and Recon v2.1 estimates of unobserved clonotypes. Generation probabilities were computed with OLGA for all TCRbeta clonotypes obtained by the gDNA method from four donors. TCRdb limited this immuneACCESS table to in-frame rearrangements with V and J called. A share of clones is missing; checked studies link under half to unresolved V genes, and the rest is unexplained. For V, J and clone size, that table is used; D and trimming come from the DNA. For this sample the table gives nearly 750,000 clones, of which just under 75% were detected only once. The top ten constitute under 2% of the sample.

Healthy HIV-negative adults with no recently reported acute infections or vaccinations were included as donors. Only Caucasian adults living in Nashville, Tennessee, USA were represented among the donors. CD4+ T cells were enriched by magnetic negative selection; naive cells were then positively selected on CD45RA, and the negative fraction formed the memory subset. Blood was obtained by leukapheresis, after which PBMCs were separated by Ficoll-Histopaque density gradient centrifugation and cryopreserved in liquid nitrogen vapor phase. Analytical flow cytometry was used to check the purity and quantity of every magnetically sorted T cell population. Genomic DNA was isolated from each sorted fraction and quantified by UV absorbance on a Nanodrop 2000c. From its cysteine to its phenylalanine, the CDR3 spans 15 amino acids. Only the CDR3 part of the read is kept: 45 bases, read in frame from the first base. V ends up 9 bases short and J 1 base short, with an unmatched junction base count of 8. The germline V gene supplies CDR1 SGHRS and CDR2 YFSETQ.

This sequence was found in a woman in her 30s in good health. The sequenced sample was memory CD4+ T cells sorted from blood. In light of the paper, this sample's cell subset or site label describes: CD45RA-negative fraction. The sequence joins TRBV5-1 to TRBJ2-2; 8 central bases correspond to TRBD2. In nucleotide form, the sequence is TGCGCCAACCCAAGCGGGAGTGAGAACACCGGGGAGCTGTTTTTT. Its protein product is CANPSGSENTGELFF.